This TCR beta chain is from a study of PD-1 blockade in classical Hodgkin lymphoma. Whole-study context: Treatment was intravenous nivolumab, 3 mg/kg every 2 weeks, until progression.

For this clone: Antigen: not known.

Profiling relied on immunoSEQ multiplex PCR, and the TCRdb table lists in-frame clones only, not all of them. The sample lists tens of thousands of clones, almost 90% occurring once. Notes on the study in general: No one has yet defined what causes the repertoire differences, which may be disease activity or prior therapy. Complete responders' baseline diversity resembled that of newly diagnosed patients.

Germline V gene lookup returns CDR1 LNHDA and CDR2 SQIVND (reference sequence). The CDR3 covers 13 residues. The V segment lost 0 bases and the J segment 10 bases; nucleotides outside the gene matches: 4. Time point meaning: cycle 4 day 1 (C4D1), after less than 7 weeks of nivolumab. Every single patient, without exception, relapsed after autologous stem cell transplantation, and brentuximab vedotin exposure varied. Patients' outcomes at their best amounted to complete response, partial response or progressive disease. This receptor was taken from a human donor with classical Hodgkin lymphoma. Source: peripheral blood mononuclear cells (PBMCs), taken before the fourth cycle of nivolumab. The J gene is TRBJ1-1, the V gene TRBV19; 8 nucleotides line up with TRBD1. CDR3 region: CASSIDSDRGAFF. In DNA, the CDR3 is TGTGCCAGTAGTATAGATAGCGACAGGGGAGCTTTCTTT. Full variable domain (rest looked up from reference TRBV19 and TRBJ1-1): DGGITQSPKYLFRKEGQNVTLSCEQNLNHDAMYWYRQDPGQGLRLIYYSQIVNDFQKGDIAEGYSVSREKKESFPLTVTSAQKNPTAFYLCASSIDSDRGAFFGQGTRLTVV.